The 23 T cell receptor beta chains listed next were all sequenced from one sample in a study of T cell responses to AZD1222 COVID-19 vaccine (dated by TCRdb to about 2021). Library construction relied on the immunoSEQ multiplex PCR assay. TCRdb carries this immuneACCESS record with in-frame sequences only. Its versions omit some clonotypes, under half of them owing to an unresolved V gene in the studies checked, with the rest unexplained. Present in this sample are approximately 68,000 clones, roughly 91% of which were seen just once. In total, the top ten clones hold more than 4% of the sample. The sample's time point label, in plain terms: about 28 days (+/-7) after the second vaccine dose. Taken with the paper, the label for treatment or condition translates to: meningococcal conjugate vaccine given as trial control. This material consisted of peripheral blood, taken 28 days after the second dose of the MenACWY control vaccine. These receptors were taken from an adult who received the MenACWY meningococcal vaccine as a control.

This clone was recorded only once. The CDR3 spells CASSQGVSGETQYF. Written as DNA, the CDR3 is TGTGCCAGCAGCCAGGGGGTATCCGGGGAGACCCAGTACTTC. The genes are TRBV7-2 and TRBJ2-5; 7 bases align to TRBD1. Trimming cost V 5 bases and J 5 bases; bases outside gene matches: 8. This CDR3 comprises 14 residues. The germline CDR1 and CDR2 sequences are SGHTA and FQGNSA.

V is TRBV11-2 and J is TRBJ2-5, with 7 nucleotides matching TRBD1. J was trimmed by 5 bases and V by 5 bases; bases with no gene match: 8. From germline, CDR1 is SGHAT and CDR2 FQNNGV. This CDR3 region has 14 residues. The CDR3 DNA reads as TGTGCCAGCAGCCGTACCCCAGGGGGTGAGACCCAGTACTTC. This codes for CASSRTPGGETQYF.

The genes are TRBV12-3 or TRBV12-4 and TRBJ1-1; a weak D match, TRBD1 (5 bases). V gave up 4 bases and J gave up 11 bases, with 11 bases separating them. CDR3 length: 11 amino acids. Here the CDR3 reads CASSWGKAAFF. CDR3 nucleotides: TGTGCCAGCAGTTGGGGGAAGGCGGCTTTCTTT.

The chain links TRBV11-2 to TRBJ1-3; no reliable D call. The CDR3 consists of 15 residues. V lost 5 bases and J lost 2, with 13 bases in between. CDR1 and CDR2 from the germline V gene are SGHAT and FQNNGV. The CDR3 is CASSPWTLTGNTIYF. The CDR3 DNA reads as TGTGCCAGCAGCCCTTGGACCCTGACTGGAAACACCATATATTTT.

The rearrangement uses TRBV5-5 and TRBJ1-2; no reliable D call. Germline loops: CDR1 SGHKS, CDR2 YYEKEE (reference sequence). Trimming cost V 0 bases and J 0 bases, with 9 bases left between them. This CDR3 region has 15 residues. The CDR3 is CASSLAYHSNYGYTF. DNA of the CDR3: TGTGCCAGCAGCTTGGCCTACCACTCTAACTATGGCTACACCTTC.

CDR3 sequence: CASSYSYRAYEQYF. The CDR3 coding sequence is TGTGCCAGCAGTTACTCGTACAGGGCCTACGAGCAGTACTTC. This chain connects TRBV6-5 to TRBJ2-7; a weak D match, TRBD1 (6 bases). Germline CDR1 is MNHEY and CDR2 is SVGAGI. Trimming removed 0 bases at V and 2 bases at J, with 8 bases between. There are 14 residues in the CDR3.

The chain has TRBV7-6 and TRBJ2-1; 7 bases are a match to TRBD1. Germline CDR1 is SGHVS and CDR2 is FNYEAQ. The CDR3 is 13 residues long. J was trimmed by 4 bases and V by 5 bases; bases with no gene match: 2. The CDR3 spells CASSQGQYNEQFF. The CDR3, as DNA: TGTGCCAGCAGCCAGGGACAGTACAATGAGCAGTTCTTC.

This chain uses TRBV28 with TRBJ1-2; TRBD1 matches 8 bases. This CDR3 comprises 14 residues. Trimming cost V 6 bases and J 4 bases; bases outside gene matches: 7. The germline gives CDR1 MDHEN, CDR2 SYDVKM. CDR3: CASRGQAWAYGYTF. Here the CDR3 DNA reads TGTGCCAGCAGGGGACAGGCATGGGCCTATGGCTACACCTTC.

This clone is a singleton in its sample. V usage is TRBV6-5 and J usage is TRBJ2-1; TRBD1 matches at 9 bases. The germline V gene has CDR1 MNHEY and CDR2 SVGAGI. This CDR3 is 15 amino acids long. J was trimmed by 3 bases and V by 4 bases; bases with no gene match: 4. CDR3 DNA: TGTGCCAGCAGTTCCCGACAGGGGGGCTACAATGAGCAGTTCTTC. Translation: CASSSRQGGYNEQFF.

The rearrangement joins TRBV28 to TRBJ1-3; no reliable D call. The CDR3 spans 14 residues. Trimming took off 4 bases at V and 1 base at J, with 8 bases between the two ends. Germline values: CDR1 MDHEN, CDR2 SYDVKM. The CDR3 nucleotides read TGTGCCAGCAGTTGGGCATCTTCTGGAAACACCATATATTTT. It translates to CASSWASSGNTIYF.

This clone was observed a handful of times. The chain joins TRBV30 to TRBJ1-6; tentatively, D is TRBD1 (5 bases). Trimming stripped 3 bases from V and 4 bases from J, with 13 bases between. The CDR3 loop spans 15 amino acids. CDR1 is GTSNPN and CDR2 is SVGIG in the germline V gene (reference sequence). The CDR3 reads CAWSQGPTYNSPLHF. In DNA, the CDR3 is TGTGCCTGGAGCCAGGGCCCCACGTATAATTCACCCCTCCACTTT.

The rearrangement uses TRBV28 and TRBJ2-7, with TRBD2 as a possible D gene (6 bases). V lost 5 bases to trimming and J lost 2 bases, with 10 bases between them. The CDR3 runs 13 residues. The germline V gene encodes CDR1 MDHEN and CDR2 SYDVKM. The CDR3 loop is CASSGGSTYEQYF. CDR3 DNA sequence: TGTGCCAGCAGTGGGGGGTCGACCTACGAGCAGTACTTC.

The gene calls are TRBV25-1 and TRBJ1-2, with a weak D call TRBD1 (6 bases). Per germline, CDR1 MGHDK and CDR2 SYGVNS. The length of the CDR3 is 12 residues. V lost 6 bases and J 8 bases, leaving 13 bases between the germline ends. The CDR3 DNA reads as TGTGCCAGCAGCCCAGGGGCCTCCGGCTACACCTTC. Protein sequence: CASSPGASGYTF.

This chain links TRBV27 with TRBJ2-7; possibly TRBD1 or TRBD2 for D (5 bases each). Germline loops: CDR1 MNHEY, CDR2 SMNVEV (reference sequence). The V and J ends lost 2 bases and 7 bases respectively, with 18 bases between them. The CDR3 sequence is 15 residues long. In nucleotides, the CDR3 is TGTGCCAGCAGTTTACAGGGACCTTTAGTTCGGGAGCAGTACTTC. Protein product: CASSLQGPLVREQYF.

CDR3 sequence reads: CASSQPLGGSAETQYF. The CDR3, as DNA: TGTGCCAGCAGCCAACCCCTTGGGGGATCCGCAGAGACCCAGTACTTC. The chain couples TRBV3-1 (or the pseudogene TRBV3-2) to TRBJ2-5; the D call may be TRBD1 or TRBD2 (5 bases each). Germline V gene data show CDR1 as LGHDT and CDR2 as YNNKEL (reference sequence). The ends were cut back, 2 bases at V and 4 bases at J, with 17 bases in the middle. The CDR3 runs to 16 residues.

The chain couples TRBV19 to TRBJ1-2, with 7 bases lining up with TRBD1. The V segment lost 3 bases and the J segment 4 bases; nucleotides outside the gene matches: 8. The CDR3 loop spans 15 amino acids. The germline gives CDR1 LNHDA, CDR2 SQIVND (reference sequence). The CDR3 sequence is CASSIRQGGIYGYTF. Written as DNA, the CDR3 is TGTGCCAGTAGTATCCGACAGGGAGGGATCTATGGCTACACCTTC. The full variable domain, with the rest looked up from reference TRBV19 and TRBJ1-2, is DGGITQSPKYLFRKEGQNVTLSCEQNLNHDAMYWYRQDPGQGLRLIYYSQIVNDFQKGDIAEGYSVSREKKESFPLTVTSAQKNPTAFYLCASSIRQGGIYGYTFGSGTRLTVV.

The chain links TRBV5-4 to TRBJ2-3, with 7 bases lining up with TRBD1. With 3 bases clipped from V and 1 base from J, the junction kept 17 bases outside the gene matches. Germline V gene data show CDR1 as SGHNT and CDR2 as YYREEE (reference sequence). The CDR3 covers 19 residues. The DNA of the CDR3 is TGTGCCAGCAGCTCGCCCGGGACAGCGATGGGGACGGGCACAGATACGCAGTATTTT. Its protein is CASSSPGTAMGTGTDTQYF.

The chain has TRBV30 and TRBJ1-5, with D hard to call. V lost 2 bases, J lost 1 base, and 9 bases lay in between. Germline-derived CDR1 and CDR2 are GTSNPN and SVGIG (reference sequence). This CDR3 region has 14 residues. The CDR3 reads CAWSRDNSNQPQHF. DNA of the CDR3: TGTGCCTGGAGTAGGGATAACAGCAATCAGCCCCAGCATTTT.

This chain joins TRBV2 and TRBJ1-2; no reliable D call. This CDR3 is 13 amino acids long. Germline-derived CDR1 and CDR2 are SNHLY and FYNNEI. V gave up 3 bases and J gave up 3 bases, with 8 bases separating them. The CDR3 loop reads CASSESEYYGYTF. CDR3 nucleotide sequence: TGTGCCAGCAGTGAGTCGGAGTACTATGGCTACACCTTC.

J is TRBJ2-7 and V is TRBV2, with D possibly matching TRBD2 (6 bases). Between the trimmed V and J ends, which lost 7 bases and 8 bases, there was a span of 18 bases. The CDR3 length is 13 residues. CDR1 is SNHLY and CDR2 is FYNNEI in the germline V gene. In nucleotides, the CDR3 is TGTGCCAGCAAACGGGACTCTCCATCGAAGCAGTACTTC. Translated, it gives CASKRDSPSKQYF.

The rearrangement joins TRBV29-1 to TRBJ1-2; tentatively, D is TRBD1 (6 bases). Germline V gene data show CDR1 as SQVTM and CDR2 as ANQGSEA. Trimming left V 7 bases short and J 8 bases short, with 23 bases between. CDR3 size: 14 residues. The CDR3 sequence is CSAQPTGTGRGYTF. The CDR3 DNA sequence: TGCAGCGCTCAACCTACAGGGACGGGGCGGGGCTACACCTTC.

This sequence joins TRBV6-1 and TRBJ1-5, with a weak D call TRBD1 (5 bases). With 1 base removed from V and 7 bases from J, the gap between germline ends came to 11 bases. The CDR3 runs 14 residues. Germline CDR1 is MNHNS and CDR2 is SASEGT. The CDR3 is CASSEGRAGQPQHF. CDR3 DNA: TGTGCCAGCAGTGAAGGCAGGGCTGGGCAGCCCCAGCATTTT.

This chain links TRBV19 with TRBJ1-4; 9 bases match TRBD1. Per the germline V gene, CDR1 is LNHDA and CDR2 is SQIVND (reference sequence). V was clipped by 5 bases and J by 4 bases; unmatched bases: 2. CDR3 length equals 14 residues. The CDR3 coding sequence is TGTGCCAGTAGTCCGGGACAGGGTAATGAAAAACTGTTTTTT. Its protein product is CASSPGQGNEKLFF. The full variable domain, its missing parts supplied by reference TRBV19 and TRBJ1-4, is DGGITQSPKYLFRKEGQNVTLSCEQNLNHDAMYWYRQDPGQGLRLIYYSQIVNDFQKGDIAEGYSVSREKKESFPLTVTSAQKNPTAFYLCASSPGQGNEKLFFGSGTQLSVL.